A selection of T cell receptor beta chains follows, all from one sample in a study of T cells in Graves' hyperthyroidism and ophthalmopathy. TCRdb analysed the multiplex PCR reads with MiXCR anew, one entry per CDR3 protein. The repertoire holds 250,000 to 400,000 distinct CDR3 sequences, 12% to 15% seen once, with 30% to 40% in the top ten. The sample consisted of blood. The receptors here all came from a woman aged 40 to 50 with Graves' ophthalmopathy. Each CDR3 is given with its conserved first and last residue. D genes are given only for firm matches. Where a row states a size, it is once, few, many or the class of an expanded clone; other rows omit it.

J gene: TRBJ1-3; V gene: TRBV19; D gene: .; clone size: few; CDR3 DNA: TGTGCCAGTAGTTACACCGGGATCAACTCTGGAAACACCATATATTTT; CDR3 protein: CASSYTGINSGNTIYF
J gene: TRBJ2-7; V gene: TRBV2; D gene: TRBD1; clone size: many; CDR3 DNA: TGTGCCAGCAGGCCTGACAGGGGGCGGACCTACGAGCAGTACTTC; CDR3 protein: CASRPDRGRTYEQYF
J gene: TRBJ2-1; V gene: TRBV11-2; D gene: .; clone size: many; CDR3 DNA: TGTGCCAGCAGCTTAGTAGGCGGAGCAATCTCCTACAATGAGCAGTTCTTC; CDR3 protein: CASSLVGGAISYNEQFF
J gene: TRBJ2-7; V gene: TRBV7-9; D gene: .; clone size: few; CDR3 DNA: TGTGCCAGCAGCATTGGGACAAGGGAGCAGTACTTC; CDR3 protein: CASSIGTREQYF
J gene: TRBJ1-5; V gene: TRBV28; D gene: .; clone size: many; CDR3 DNA: TGTGCCAGCAGTCCGCGAAGAGGGTTGGGAAATCAGCCCCAGCATTTT; CDR3 protein: CASSPRRGLGNQPQHF
J gene: TRBJ2-5; V gene: TRBV20-1; D gene: TRBD1; clone size: many; CDR3 DNA: TGCAGTGGGAGACTGGCAGGGGGAAAAGAGACCCAGTACTTC; CDR3 protein: CSGRLAGGKETQYF
J gene: TRBJ2-3; V gene: TRBV27; D gene: TRBD2; clone size: many; CDR3 DNA: TGTGCCAGCAGCCTGACTAGCGGCGGCACAGATACGCAGTATTTT; CDR3 protein: CASSLTSGGTDTQYF
J gene: TRBJ2-3; V gene: TRBV19; D gene: TRBD2; clone size: few; CDR3 DNA: TGTGCCAGTAGCTCGGGACTAGTGGGCACAGATACGCAGTATTTT; CDR3 protein: CASSSGLVGTDTQYF
J gene: TRBJ1-4; V gene: TRBV2; D gene: .; clone size: few; CDR3 DNA: TGTGCCAAAAAACGGTCGGGGCTAGGTGAAAAACTGTTTTTT; CDR3 protein: CAKKRSGLGEKLFF
J gene: TRBJ2-7; V gene: TRBV5-5; D gene: .; clone size: .; CDR3 DNA: TGTGCCAGCAGCTGGGGGGCCCAGGCTTCCGAGCAGTACTTC; CDR3 protein: CASSWGAQASEQYF
J gene: TRBJ2-1; V gene: TRBV2; D gene: .; clone size: many; CDR3 DNA: TGTGCCAGCAGTGAAGGACAGGACTCCTACAATGAGCAGTTCTTC; CDR3 protein: CASSEGQDSYNEQFF
J gene: TRBJ1-2; V gene: TRBV20-1; D gene: .; clone size: many; CDR3 DNA: TGCAGCTTACTAAACCCGTATGGCTACACCTTC; CDR3 protein: CSLLNPYGYTF
J gene: TRBJ2-6; V gene: TRBV3-1; D gene: .; clone size: once; CDR3 DNA: TGTGCCAGCAGCTTCCGCGGGTGGTCTGGGGCCAACGTCCTGACTTTC; CDR3 protein: CASSFRGWSGANVLTF
J gene: TRBJ1-4; V gene: TRBV6-2/TRBV6-3; D gene: .; clone size: .; CDR3 DNA: TGTGCCAGCAGTGCGGGACGGCCTAATGAAAAACTGTTTTTT; CDR3 protein: CASSAGRPNEKLFF
J gene: TRBJ2-3; V gene: TRBV12-5; D gene: .; clone size: many; CDR3 DNA: TGTGCTAGTGGTTTGCCTTCAGGTGCCCAGGAGGGGCAGTATTTT; CDR3 protein: CASGLPSGAQEGQYF
J gene: TRBJ2-5; V gene: TRBV7-9; D gene: TRBD2; clone size: many; CDR3 DNA: TGTGCCAGCAGCTTTAGCGGGCAAGAGACCCAGTACTTC; CDR3 protein: CASSFSGQETQYF
J gene: TRBJ1-3; V gene: TRBV4-2; D gene: .; clone size: .; CDR3 DNA: TGTGCCAGCAGCCAAGATTCTCGGTCATACGTTGGAAACACCATATATTTT; CDR3 protein: CASSQDSRSYVGNTIYF
J gene: TRBJ2-1; V gene: TRBV6-4; D gene: .; clone size: many; CDR3 DNA: TGTGCCAGCAGTGTCCAGGGGAACAATGAGCAGTTCTTC; CDR3 protein: CASSVQGNNEQFF
J gene: TRBJ2-1; V gene: TRBV18; D gene: TRBD2; clone size: .; CDR3 DNA: TGTGCCAGCTCACCGGAGCGGGACGTACGGTCCTACAATGAGCAGTTCTTC; CDR3 protein: CASSPERDVRSYNEQFF
J gene: TRBJ2-2; V gene: TRBV27; D gene: .; clone size: many; CDR3 DNA: TGTGCCAGCAGTCCATCCCCTGGACACCGGACCGGGGAGCTGTTTTTT; CDR3 protein: CASSPSPGHRTGELFF
J gene: TRBJ2-1; V gene: TRBV14; D gene: .; clone size: many; CDR3 DNA: TGTGCCAGCAGCCAAGTACAGCTCAATGAGCAGTTCTTC; CDR3 protein: CASSQVQLNEQFF
J gene: TRBJ1-3; V gene: TRBV12-3/TRBV12-4; D gene: .; clone size: many; CDR3 DNA: TGTGCCAGCAGCTCAGGGGTCCCCTCTGGAAACACCATATATTTT; CDR3 protein: CASSSGVPSGNTIYF
J gene: TRBJ2-2; V gene: TRBV9; D gene: .; clone size: .; CDR3 DNA: TGTGCCAGCAGCGAACTGGGGAATGCCGGGGAGCTGTTTTTT; CDR3 protein: CASSELGNAGELFF
J gene: TRBJ1-1; V gene: TRBV20-1; D gene: TRBD1; clone size: many; CDR3 DNA: TGCAGTGCTAGAAGCGGGAGACAGGGGATGAACACTGAAGCTTTCTTT; CDR3 protein: CSARSGRQGMNTEAFF
J gene: TRBJ1-2; V gene: TRBV2; D gene: .; clone size: many; CDR3 DNA: TGTGCCAGCAGTCAAGGGAGGGGTGGGAGCTATGGCTACACCTTC; CDR3 protein: CASSQGRGGSYGYTF
J gene: TRBJ2-7; V gene: TRBV11-1; D gene: .; clone size: .; CDR3 DNA: TGTGCCAGCAGCCGATCAGCTTGGGGGACCTTAGTCGGGGAGCAGTACTTC; CDR3 protein: CASSRSAWGTLVGEQYF
J gene: TRBJ1-6; V gene: TRBV11-3; D gene: .; clone size: .; CDR3 DNA: TGTGCCAGCAGCTTGGTACAGGGTAGGTCACCCCTCCACTTT; CDR3 protein: CASSLVQGRSPLHF
J gene: TRBJ2-7; V gene: TRBV12-3/TRBV12-4; D gene: TRBD2; clone size: few; CDR3 DNA: TGTGCCAGCAGTTTTAGGAGCGGGAGCTCCTACGAGCAGTACTTC; CDR3 protein: CASSFRSGSSYEQYF
J gene: TRBJ2-1; V gene: TRBV24-1; D gene: .; clone size: many; CDR3 DNA: TGTGCCACCTTGGGGCCTAGGGGCAATAATGAGCAGTTCTTC; CDR3 protein: CATLGPRGNNEQFF
J gene: TRBJ1-5; V gene: TRBV7-9; D gene: TRBD1; clone size: .; CDR3 DNA: TGTGCCAGCAGCAAGACAGGGGCTGGCAATCAGCCCCAGCATTTT; CDR3 protein: CASSKTGAGNQPQHF
J gene: TRBJ2-3; V gene: TRBV15; D gene: TRBD2; clone size: many; CDR3 DNA: TGTGCCACCAGCAGAGACTTCGGGGGGTCAGATACGCAGTATTTT; CDR3 protein: CATSRDFGGSDTQYF
J gene: TRBJ2-5; V gene: TRBV11-3; D gene: .; clone size: .; CDR3 DNA: TGTGCCAGCAGCTCCGTATTTGCGGAACAAGAGACCCAGTACTTC; CDR3 protein: CASSSVFAEQETQYF
J gene: TRBJ1-6; V gene: TRBV12-3/TRBV12-4; D gene: .; clone size: few; CDR3 DNA: TGTGCCAGCGCCCCGGACACCAGCTCCCATAATTCACCCCTCCACTTT; CDR3 protein: CASAPDTSSHNSPLHF
J gene: TRBJ1-2; V gene: TRBV19; D gene: TRBD1; clone size: .; CDR3 DNA: TGTGCCAGTAGCCGGACAGGGCTAGATGGCTACACCTTC; CDR3 protein: CASSRTGLDGYTF
J gene: TRBJ2-6; V gene: TRBV7-9; D gene: TRBD1; clone size: .; CDR3 DNA: TGTGGCAGCAGCTCCGGGACAGGGGGCTCTGGGGCCAACGTCCTGACTTTC; CDR3 protein: CGSSSGTGGSGANVLTF
J gene: TRBJ2-7; V gene: TRBV3-1; D gene: TRBD2; clone size: few; CDR3 DNA: TGTGCCAGCAGCCAAGACCCGGGGGGGTGGGGACTTCCCCGCTCCTACGAGCAGTACTTC; CDR3 protein: CASSQDPGGWGLPRSYEQYF
J gene: TRBJ1-2; V gene: TRBV5-6; D gene: .; clone size: .; CDR3 DNA: TGTGCCAGCAGGGGCGACAGGCGGGCCTATGGCTACACCTTC; CDR3 protein: CASRGDRRAYGYTF
J gene: TRBJ2-5; V gene: TRBV5-4; D gene: .; clone size: few; CDR3 DNA: TGTGCCAGCAGCTTGAGGTTCTGGGGGATACTGGAGACCCAGTACTTC; CDR3 protein: CASSLRFWGILETQYF
J gene: TRBJ2-5; V gene: TRBV6-1; D gene: TRBD2; clone size: many; CDR3 DNA: TGTGCCAGCAGTTCCGGGACTAGCGGGAGGGCCTTATGGGAGACCCAGTACTTC; CDR3 protein: CASSSGTSGRALWETQYF
J gene: TRBJ1-2; V gene: TRBV12-3/TRBV12-4; D gene: .; clone size: .; CDR3 DNA: TGTGCCAGCAGTCCCGAACTAAACTATGGCTACACCTTC; CDR3 protein: CASSPELNYGYTF
J gene: TRBJ2-7; V gene: TRBV28; D gene: .; clone size: many; CDR3 DNA: TGTGCCAGCAGACTGACTAGCTACGAGCAGTACTTC; CDR3 protein: CASRLTSYEQYF